The clone carrying this T cell receptor beta chain was observed a single time. Profiling relied on immunoSEQ multiplex PCR, and the TCRdb table lists in-frame clones only, not all of them. The data show tens of thousands of clones, roughly 90% seen once. This sample was included in a study of T cells in localized non-small cell lung cancer. The source of this sequence is a woman aged 40-70 years with stage I lung adenocarcinoma. The input for sequencing was peripheral blood, taken before any cancer treatment.

CDR3 in amino acids: CASSGLTGYNYEQYF. In DNA form, the CDR3 reads TGTGCCAGCAGCGGGCTAACAGGGTATAACTACGAGCAGTACTTC. J is TRBJ2-7 and V is TRBV11-2; maybe TRBD1 (6 bases). There are 15 residues in the CDR3. Germline-derived CDR1 and CDR2 are SGHAT and FQNNGV. With 5 bases removed from V and 3 bases from J, the gap between germline ends came to 17 bases.